Shown below are 18 T cell receptor beta chains from a single sample sequenced in a study of OX40 agonist ivuxolimab in advanced cancers. The method behind the library was the immunoSEQ multiplex PCR assay. Here the immuneACCESS table is served through TCRdb, limited to in-frame sequences with V and J called. Missing clones are a known gap in these copies; in checked studies unresolved V genes cover under half, and the rest lacks a known reason. In all, the sample holds approximately 79,000 clones, and about 92% of those were seen once. The ten top clones hold approximately 8% of the sample. The specimen comprised CD4+ or CD8+ T cells sorted from blood, sampled in a trial of the OX40 agonist ivuxolimab. These receptor sequences come from an adult with an advanced solid tumor such as melanoma, head and neck, liver or kidney cancer.

This chain connects TRBV27 to TRBJ1-5; D is possibly TRBD1 (6 bases). Per germline, CDR1 MNHEY and CDR2 SMNVEV (reference sequence). V gave up 5 bases and J gave up 2 bases, with 13 bases separating them. CDR3 length equals 15 residues. The DNA of the CDR3 is TGTGCCAGCAGTCAGGCACAGGGTGGCAATCAGCCCCAGCATTTT. This translates into CASSQAQGGNQPQHF.

V and J are TRBV27 and TRBJ1-2, with D hard to call. Germline V lookup: CDR1 MNHEY, CDR2 SMNVEV (reference sequence). The V and J ends lost 3 bases and 0 bases respectively, with 5 bases between them. CDR3 size: 13 residues. CDR3 in DNA: TGTGCCAGCAGTTTCGGAACTAACTATGGCTACACCTTC. Translated, it gives CASSFGTNYGYTF.

The J gene is TRBJ2-7, the V gene TRBV7-8, with a tentative D call TRBD2 (6 bases). The germline CDR1 and CDR2 sequences are SGHVS and FQNEAQ. V lost 5 bases to trimming and J lost 2 bases, with 10 bases between them. The CDR3 runs to 13 residues. CDR3 protein: CASSAGTPYEQYF. The CDR3 coding sequence is TGTGCCAGCAGCGCCGGGACTCCCTACGAGCAGTACTTC.

The V and J genes are TRBV9 and TRBJ1-1; D is uncertain. Trimming left V 0 bases short and J 1 base short, with 13 bases between. The CDR3 is 16 residues long. The V gene's germline CDR1 is SGDLS and CDR2 YYNGEE. CDR3 region: CASSVGGWGSNTEAFF. In DNA, the CDR3 is TGTGCCAGCAGCGTAGGGGGTTGGGGATCGAACACTGAAGCTTTCTTT.

J is TRBJ2-2 and V is TRBV19, with 9 bases fitting TRBD1. This CDR3 spans 14 amino acids. Trimming took 5 bases from V and 7 from J; bases not matched to a gene: 5. CDR1 and CDR2 (germline): LNHDA, SQIVND (reference sequence). CDR3 residues: CASSWGQGNGELFF. The CDR3 DNA follows: TGTGCCAGTAGTTGGGGACAGGGAAACGGGGAGCTGTTTTTT.

This clone was seen once. V and J are TRBV9 and TRBJ2-3; possible D gene TRBD1, 5 bases. Deletions cut 2 bases from V and 3 bases from J, with 19 bases between. CDR3 length: 17 amino acids. CDR1 is SGDLS, CDR2 YYNGEE, per germline. The CDR3 reads CASSVPQASGSTDTQYF. In DNA form, the CDR3 reads TGTGCCAGCAGCGTTCCCCAGGCGTCAGGGTCGACAGATACGCAGTATTTT.

This clone was found once. This chain connects TRBV11-2 to TRBJ2-7; TRBD2 agrees at 8 bases. Germline V gene lookup returns CDR1 SGHAT and CDR2 FQNNGV. V lost 6 bases and J lost 7; bases outside the gene matches: 8. This CDR3 has 13 amino acids. For the CDR3, the DNA is TGTGCCAGCAGTCCTTTAGCGGGGATAGAGCAGTACTTC. This gives the protein CASSPLAGIEQYF.

The chain joins TRBV7-2 to TRBJ2-2; 11 positions match TRBD2. Germline-derived CDR1 and CDR2 are SGHTA and FQGNSA. Losses at the gene ends were 3 bases for V and 5 bases for J; bases not matched to a gene: 11. This CDR3 region has 18 residues. Written as DNA, the CDR3 is TGTGCCAGCAGCTTCCCTCTAGCGGGGGGCCAGGTGACCGGGGAGCTGTTTTTT. This gives the protein CASSFPLAGGQVTGELFF.

This chain joins TRBV4-1 and TRBJ1-4; a weak D match, TRBD1 (6 bases). The CDR3 covers 18 residues. Trimming removed 4 bases from V and 0 bases from J, with 18 bases in between. The germline V gene encodes CDR1 MGHRA and CDR2 YSYEKL. CDR3 sequence: CASSPSQEQGTTNEKLFF. In DNA form, the CDR3 reads TGCGCCAGCAGCCCGAGCCAAGAACAGGGCACAACTAATGAAAAACTGTTTTTT.

This chain connects TRBV7-2 to TRBJ1-1, with D possibly being TRBD1 (5 bases). CDR3 length equals 16 residues. Germline V gene lookup returns CDR1 SGHTA and CDR2 FQGNSA. Trimming left V 2 bases short and J 0 bases short, with 13 bases between. This CDR3 reads CASSLIETDMNTEAFF. CDR3 DNA sequence: TGTGCCAGCAGCTTAATCGAGACAGACATGAACACTGAAGCTTTCTTT.

The sample holds a few counts of this clone. The chain couples TRBV6-5 to TRBJ1-6; D gene unclear. The CDR3 has 13 residues. The germline V gene encodes CDR1 MNHEY and CDR2 SVGAGI. Trimming took 0 bases from V and 7 from J, leaving 4 bases between them. Here the CDR3 reads CASSYSRNSPLHF. DNA for the CDR3: TGTGCCAGCAGTTACTCTAGGAATTCACCCCTCCACTTT.

The chain employs TRBV19 and TRBJ1-2; D is uncertain. V shed 10 bases and J shed 4 bases, with 16 bases lying between them. Germline V gene sequence: CDR1 LNHDA, CDR2 SQIVND (reference sequence). The CDR3 runs to 13 residues. CDR3 nucleotides: TGTGCCACCTCAGCGTCTTGGGCCTATGGCTACACCTTC. Translated, it gives CATSASWAYGYTF.

The DNA of the CDR3 is TGTGCCATCAGTGAGTCATGGTCCCTCCCCAAAGGGACCCAGTACTTC. Its translation: CAISESWSLPKGTQYF. The rearrangement uses TRBV10-3 and TRBJ2-5; D ambiguous. Trimming shortened V by 0 bases and J by 7 bases, and 18 bases separated the two germline ends. This CDR3 contains 16 residues. Germline V gives CDR1 ENHRY, CDR2 SYGVKD.

The chain has TRBV6-5 and TRBJ2-7; 11 nucleotides line up with TRBD2. The CDR3 length is 14 residues. Trimming at V came to 5 bases and at J to 4 bases, leaving 4 bases not matched to a gene. The germline V gene has CDR1 MNHEY and CDR2 SVGAGI. The CDR3 region has the DNA TGTGCCAGCAGTACGCTAGCGGGGGGATACGAGCAGTACTTC. This codes for CASSTLAGGYEQYF.

J is TRBJ2-7 and V is TRBV6-5; TRBD1 is a possible D gene (6 bases). V lost 6 bases and J lost 3, with 18 bases in between. The germline V gene encodes CDR1 MNHEY and CDR2 SVGAGI. This CDR3 contains 15 residues. CDR3 residues: CASRPPTGSGYEQYF. The CDR3 DNA reads as TGTGCCAGCAGACCTCCAACAGGGTCAGGCTACGAGCAGTACTTC.

The rearrangement links TRBV11-2 to TRBJ2-7; D is perhaps TRBD1 (5 bases). The V gene lost 6 bases and the J gene lost 4 bases, with 13 bases spanning the gap. Per germline, CDR1 SGHAT and CDR2 FQNNGV. The CDR3 contains 13 residues. CDR3 in amino acids: CASRGTGDYEQYF. The CDR3 DNA is TGTGCCAGCAGAGGAACAGGCGATTACGAGCAGTACTTC.

V and J are TRBV12-5 and TRBJ1-2; 7 bases map to TRBD1. The germline gives CDR1 LGHNT, CDR2 FRNRAP. The ends lost 2 bases at V and 0 bases at J; junction bases unmatched: 3. The CDR3 has 15 amino acids. CDR3 sequence: CASGLIGQANYGYTF. The CDR3 nucleotides read TGTGCTAGTGGTTTGATAGGACAGGCTAACTATGGCTACACCTTC.

This clone was seen more than once but under ten times. V is TRBV15 and J is TRBJ1-2; possibly TRBD1 for D (6 bases). The V end was cut by 1 base, the J end by 8 bases, with 11 bases between. Germline V gene sequence: CDR1 LNHNV, CDR2 YYDKDF (reference sequence). The CDR3 extends over 13 amino acids. CDR3 sequence reads: CATSRAEGGGYTF. The CDR3 nucleotides read TGTGCCACCAGCAGAGCCGAGGGGGGAGGCTACACCTTC.